This TCR beta chain derives from a study of Ad26.COV2.S vaccination and SARS-CoV-2 variants. Turning to the study itself: Enrolled in COV1001, the donor was in the Ad26.COV2.S trial arm, which received the vaccine. Once or twice, 56 days apart, Ad26.COV2.S was delivered intramuscularly. General study results and limits: Overall T cell responses may have been underestimated by the analyses of TCR breadth and depth.

On this clone: What it recognizes is unknown. Other DNA sequences within the sample encode an identical CDR3.

The protocol was immunoSEQ multiplex PCR, while the TCRdb copy is restricted to in-frame clones and leaves out a portion. There are roughly 400,000 clones in the sample; roughly 90% occur only once, and 1.5% to 2% lies in the top ten. Treatment reported: some 20 received Ad26.COV2.S at low or high dose, single or two shots; roughly five received placebo; per-sample allocation not given. The investigators took samples on day 63 after the first vaccine or placebo injection. SARS-CoV-2 spike from the Wuhan strain was encoded by the vaccine, an Ad26 vector. This sequence was found in a person aged 18-65 years who received the Ad26.COV2.S COVID-19 vaccine or a placebo. Sequenced here: peripheral blood, sampled in a trial of Ad26.COV2.S vaccine versus placebo.

In nucleotides, the CDR3 is TGTGCCAGCAGTCGAGCGAGCACTGAAGCTTTCTTT. Its protein product is CASSRASTEAFF. This chain uses TRBV6-5 with TRBJ1-1, with no clear D. The CDR3 loop spans 12 amino acids. The V gene lost 5 bases and the J gene lost 4 bases, with 8 bases spanning the gap. CDR1 is MNHEY and CDR2 is SVGAGI in the germline V gene.